This TCR beta chain was captured by sequencing in a study of tumor and adjacent non-tumor tissue in lung cancer (dated by TCRdb to 2016 to 2018). As for the study more broadly: Of the cohort, roughly 12 patients had adenocarcinoma, 2 had squamous cell carcinoma and 1 had small cell lung cancer. Ages among the 15 or so patients ranged from roughly 30 to 85 years, there were roughly ten men and 5 women, and disease was at TNM stage I to III. In total, sequencing yielded 125,075,908 productive TCRbeta reads, which works out to an average of around 4.2 million reads per sample. TCRbeta CDR3 sequencing was performed on under 35 paired specimens, with one tumor sample and one normal lung sample collected per patient. The study compared bulk TCRbeta repertoires from lung tumor tissue and matched distant non-tumor lung tissue of some 14 lung cancer patients.

In the case of this clonotype: Its target antigen remains unknown. The junction departs from germline at one end; a sequencing error may be responsible.

RNA was extracted from bulk unsorted tissue and checked for quality with a NanoDrop ND-1000 and an Agilent 2100. The donors were newly diagnosed lung cancer patients admitted for thoracic surgery in China from August to November 2014 who had not received prior chemotherapy. The study excluded patients who had received radiotherapy or chemotherapy before or who had another cancer at the same time. Surgical tissue pieces of about 1-2.1 cm3 were preserved in RNAlater solution and were kept at -80 degrees C until use. Its CDR3 holds 13 amino acids, cysteine through phenylalanine. Only the CDR3 DNA is retained, 39 bases long and in frame from the first base. Reading the germline V gene gives CDR1 SQVTM and CDR2 ANQGSEA. The investigation overall reported the following: In normal lung, the top 100 clones accounted for a significantly larger cumulative share of the repertoire than in tumor tissue. Peripheral blood was not sequenced, so blood TCRbeta repertoires in these lung cancer patients were not examined. The cohort had only about 14 patients, and the authors noted that larger samples and more detailed clinical data are needed. The methods do not name the sequencing platform or mention unique molecular identifiers. Tumor tissue showed significantly greater TCR diversity (inverse Simpson) than normal lung tissue (roughly 430 vs 170, P = 0.0075, Mann-Whitney U test). Younger patients had significantly higher TCR diversity, and higher tumor TCR diversity was associated with shorter overall and disease-free survival.

The library was generated by multiplex PCR. Sequencing instrument: Illumina HiSeq 2500. TCRbeta libraries were constructed through three rounds of nested PCR with primers (Table S4) according to protocols adapted from ARM-PCR. Before sequencing, PCR products of 200-500 bp were cut from the gel and purified using the QIAquick gel extraction kit. The source study handled its data this way. Reads were cleaned using Trimmomatic, were merged into complete CDR3 sequences using FLASH, and were assigned to V(D)J germline segments using MiTCR. VDJtools was used to compute clonal diversity as the inverse Simpson's index. In-frame sequences lacking a premature stop codon were counted as productive reads. The raw public data were reprocessed by TCRdb itself: fastp quality trimming at Q25, MiXCR clonotype calling, in-frame beta chains only. Duplicate CDR3 protein sequences are folded into a single record with the most common DNA and genes. These V and J calls originate from TCRdb's pipeline instead of the authors' own analysis. Across this sample there are approximately 86,000 distinct CDR3 sequences, with over 55% seen only once. Clones ranked in the top ten supply roughly 9% of the sample.

Sequenced sample: lung tumor tissue. The sequence derives from a woman between 40 and 50 years old with non-small cell lung cancer. The chain is made from TRBV29-1 and TRBJ2-1, with the D call perhaps TRBD1 or TRBD2, each one matching 5 bases. The nucleotide sequence is TGCAGCGTTCCGGGACGAATCACAAATGAACAGTTCTTC. Translated, this gives CSVPGRITNEQFF.